This T cell receptor beta chain was found in a study of immune cell composition in non-small cell lung cancer. The CDR3 contains 15 residues. CDR1 and CDR2 from the germline V gene are SGHVS and FQNEAQ. J was trimmed by 3 bases and V by 5 bases; bases with no gene match: 2. Clones were sequenced by immunoSEQ multiplex PCR, and TCRdb holds only the in-frame ones, with some missing. The table has roughly 1,700 clones, 78% seen once. Study observations and caveats: No significant correlation existed between pack-years smoked and tumour clonality. Top 10 clone scores and clonality were higher in squamous than adenocarcinoma.

Concerning this clone: As yet, its antigen is unknown.

The same data also contributed to another study, on CD4 T cells in lung cancer. From that second work: Neoantigen-specific CD4+ T-cell clones and TCRs were isolated from blood.

The sequence was obtained from a human donor with non-small cell lung cancer. Sequencing was done on a sample of lung tumor tissue. The rearrangement joins TRBV7-8 to TRBJ2-2, with 11 nucleotides matching TRBD2. This CDR3 reads CASSASGGYTGELFF. The CDR3 DNA follows: TGTGCCAGCAGCGCTAGCGGGGGGTACACCGGGGAGCTGTTTTTT.